Each of the 3 T cell receptor beta chains below was sequenced from the same sample in a study of blood T cell repertoires in COVID-19. Sequencing was performed with immunoSEQ multiplex PCR; in TCRdb, only in-frame clones are kept and a portion is missing. The profile shows tens of thousands of clones, more than 75% of them singletons. The sample consisted of peripheral blood. These receptors were obtained from a man older than 75 in a cohort sampled during active COVID-19.

V usage is TRBV5-1 and J usage is TRBJ1-1; 8 bases map to TRBD1. J lost 5 bases, V lost 4 bases, and 10 bases had no gene match. This CDR3 contains 15 residues. The germline gives CDR1 SGHRS, CDR2 YFSETQ. Here the CDR3 DNA reads TGCGCCAGCAGCCTTGGACAGGGTTCGGGGACTGAAGCTTTCTTT. Translating it yields CASSLGQGSGTEAFF. Drawing the rest from reference TRBV5-1 and TRBJ1-1, the complete variable domain is KAGVTQTPRYLIKTRGQQVTLSCSPISGHRSVSWYQQTPGQGLQFLFEYFSETQRNKGNFPGRFSGRQFSNSRSEMNVSTLELGDSALYLCASSLGQGSGTEAFFGQGTRLTVV.

The chain has TRBV7-9 and TRBJ1-1, with 7 bases that match TRBD1. The germline V gene has CDR1 SEHNR and CDR2 FQNEAQ (reference sequence). The CDR3 extends over 15 amino acids. The trim removed 4 bases at V and 1 base at J, leaving 6 bases unmatched. The CDR3 region has the DNA TGTGCCAGCAGCTCTAACAGGGGTCCGAACACTGAAGCTTTCTTT. Translated, it gives CASSSNRGPNTEAFF. Full variable domain (outside the CDR3, taken from reference TRBV7-9 and TRBJ1-1): DTGVSQNPRHKITKRGQNVTFRCDPISEHNRLYWYRQTLGQGPEFLTYFQNEAQLEKSRLLSDRFSAERPKGSFSTLEIQRTEQGDSAMYLCASSSNRGPNTEAFFGQGTRLTVV.

V gene TRBV6-5 combines with J gene TRBJ2-5; TRBD1 agrees at 11 bases. The germline V gene has CDR1 MNHEY and CDR2 SVGAGI. V lost 4 bases and J lost 9; bases outside the gene matches: 13. This CDR3 region has 16 residues. CDR3 protein: CASSSRTGGGQQAQYF. The CDR3 coding sequence is TGTGCCAGCAGTTCCCGGACAGGGGGCGGGCAGCAGGCCCAGTACTTC.